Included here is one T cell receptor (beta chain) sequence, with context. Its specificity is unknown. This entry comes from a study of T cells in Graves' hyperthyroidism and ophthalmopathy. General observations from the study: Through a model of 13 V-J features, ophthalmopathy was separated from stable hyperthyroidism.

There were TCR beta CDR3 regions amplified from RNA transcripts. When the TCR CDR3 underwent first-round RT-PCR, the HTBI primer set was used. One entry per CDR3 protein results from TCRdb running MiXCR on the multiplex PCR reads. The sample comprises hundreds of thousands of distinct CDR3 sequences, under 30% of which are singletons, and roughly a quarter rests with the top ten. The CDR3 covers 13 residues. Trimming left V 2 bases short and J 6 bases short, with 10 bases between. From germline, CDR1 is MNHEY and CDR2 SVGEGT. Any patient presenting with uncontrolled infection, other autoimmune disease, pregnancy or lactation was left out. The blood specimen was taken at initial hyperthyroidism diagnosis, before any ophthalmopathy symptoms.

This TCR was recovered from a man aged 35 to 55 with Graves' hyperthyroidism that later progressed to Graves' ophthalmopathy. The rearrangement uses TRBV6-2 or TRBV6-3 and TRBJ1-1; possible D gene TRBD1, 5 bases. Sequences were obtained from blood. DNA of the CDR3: TGTGCCAGCAGTTACCCCGGGGGGTCTGAAGCTTTCTTT. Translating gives CASSYPGGSEAFF.